The clone carrying this TCR beta chain was detected a few times. These data are taken from a study of T-cell reconstitution after alpha-beta-depleted transplantation in children. CDR3 length equals 16 residues. Germline V gene lookup returns CDR1 MGHRA and CDR2 YSYEKL. V dropped 4 bases and J dropped 8; count of bases not matched to a gene: 6. A TCRbeta library incorporating unique molecular identifiers was prepared. TCRdb processed the PCR reads anew with MiXCR; each CDR3 protein has one entry. The table lists around 400,000 distinct CDR3 sequences, over 20% of them singletons. V usage is TRBV4-1 and J usage is TRBJ2-1; 15 nucleotides line up with TRBD2. The material was PBMCs from the stem cell graft donor, obtained from the stem cell graft. The receptor's source is a human donor who donated a stem cell graft to a child with acute myeloid leukemia. DNA of the CDR3: TGCGCCAGCAGCCCAGGACTAGCGGGAGGGCAGTATGAGCAGTTCTTC. It yields the protein CASSPGLAGGQYEQFF.